The sequence of this TCR beta chain was determined in a study of response to subunit inactivated influenza vaccine. The CDR3 has 12 amino acids. Germline assignment: CDR1 LGHNA and CDR2 YNFKEQ. The V end lost 5 bases, the J end lost 3 bases, and 8 bases lay between the germline ends. Study-wide results and caveats: Few new T cells, the authors suggested, are recruited by each seasonal influenza vaccination.

Ten or more counts support this clonotype. Its specificity is not known. TCRdb reanalysed the RT-PCR reads using MiXCR and keeps one entry per CDR3 protein. The sample carries a few hundred thousand distinct CDR3 sequences, approximately 9.9% recorded once. The chain combines TRBV4-2 with TRBJ2-7; D may be TRBD1 (5 bases). Sequencing was performed on PBMCs from blood, taken around seven weeks after vaccination. This receptor was identified in a man over 45 who received an inactivated influenza vaccine. This CDR3 is CASSSQDYEQYF. CDR3 coding DNA: TGTGCCAGCAGCTCACAGGACTACGAGCAGTACTTC.